Shown below are 23 T cell receptor beta chains from a single sample sequenced in a study of shared clonotypes between healthy human individuals. Clones were sequenced by immunoSEQ multiplex PCR, and TCRdb holds only the in-frame ones, with some missing. The sample lists over 950,000 clones, roughly 77% occurring once. Material for sequencing was memory CD4+ T cells from PBMCs. Documented subset: CD45RA-negative fraction. Source of these receptors: a man aged 18 to 30 in good health. Some clones in this sample may be carry-over from other donors' samples.

For the CDR3, the DNA is TGTGCCAGCAGTCGCCCGAACTACAGACGTCAATCGAGCTATGGCTACACCTTC. Its translation: CASSRPNYRRQSSYGYTF. This chain links TRBV28 with TRBJ1-2, with unresolved D. This CDR3 comprises 18 residues. Trimming pared 5 bases from V and 4 bases from J, leaving 26 bases between. Germline V gene lookup returns CDR1 MDHEN and CDR2 SYDVKM.

The rearrangement uses TRBV5-6 and TRBJ1-2, with 8 bases identical to TRBD1. Trimming removed 4 bases from V and 4 bases from J; junction bases left unmatched: 3. The CDR3 consists of 13 residues. CDR1 and CDR2 (germline): SGHDT, YYEEEE. The CDR3 DNA is TGTGCCAGCAGCGGACAGGGCATCTATGGCTACACCTTC. Its translation: CASSGQGIYGYTF.

The V call is TRBV30, the J call TRBJ2-7, with TRBD1 identical over 8 bases. This CDR3 contains 11 residues. Trimming at V came to 5 bases and at J to 8 bases, leaving 5 bases not matched to a gene. The germline V gene has CDR1 GTSNPN and CDR2 SVGIG (reference sequence). This CDR3 reads CAWENRGKQYF. CDR3 coding DNA: TGTGCCTGGGAAAACAGGGGGAAGCAGTACTTC.

This clone was observed a few times. V is TRBV19 and J is TRBJ1-4, with 7 bases lining up with TRBD1. The CDR3 extends over 14 amino acids. From germline, CDR1 is LNHDA and CDR2 SQIVND (reference sequence). V was pared by 8 bases and J by 5 bases, with 8 bases of the junction left unmatched. CDR3 in DNA: TGTGCCAGTTGCGGCAGGGGGGGAAATGAAAAACTGTTTTTT. Translated, it gives CASCGRGGNEKLFF.

About this clone: Other DNA sequences from this sample encode an identical CDR3 as well. The CDR3 coding sequence is TGTGCCAGCAGCTTAGATGGTGAGACCCAGTACTTC. Its protein is CASSLDGETQYF. V gene TRBV11-3 combines with J gene TRBJ2-5; no firm D call. The V end was cut by 0 bases, the J end by 5 bases, with 4 bases between. CDR1 is SGHNT, CDR2 YENEEA, per germline. The CDR3 spans 12 residues.

The chain recombines TRBV2 with TRBJ1-5; unclear D gene. The CDR3 runs to 14 residues. The germline CDR1 and CDR2 sequences are SNHLY and FYNNEI. The V gene lost 4 bases and the J gene lost 0 bases, with 7 bases spanning the gap. The CDR3 nucleotides read TGTGCCAGCAGTGTTGATTATAGCAATCAGCCCCAGCATTTT. It codes for CASSVDYSNQPQHF.

This chain links TRBV29-1 with TRBJ2-5; 14 bases match TRBD2. CDR1 is SQVTM and CDR2 is ANQGSEA in the germline V gene. This CDR3 is 16 amino acids long. V shed 6 bases, J shed 5 bases, and the junction held 11 bases outside the gene matches. The CDR3 loop is CSVEGLAGVLKETQYF. In DNA, the CDR3 is TGCAGCGTAGAGGGACTAGCGGGAGTTTTGAAGGAGACCCAGTACTTC.

With respect to this clone: This specimen includes other DNA sequences encoding the same CDR3. The V gene is TRBV6-6, the J gene TRBJ2-7; no reliable D call. The germline V gene encodes CDR1 MNHNY and CDR2 SVGAGI (reference sequence). Trimming left V 0 bases short and J 3 bases short, with 3 bases between. The CDR3 runs 12 residues. The CDR3 reads CASSYSLYEQYF. CDR3 coding DNA: TGTGCCAGCAGTTACTCCCTCTACGAGCAGTACTTC.

This clone was observed a handful of times. The sample contains more than one DNA sequence encoding this CDR3. The J gene is TRBJ1-1, the V gene TRBV9; D call uncertain. This CDR3 is built from 14 residues. Germline V lookup: CDR1 SGDLS, CDR2 YYNGEE. The ends were cut back, 0 bases at V and 1 base at J, with 7 bases in the middle. CDR3 protein: CASSVAGSNTEAFF. As DNA, the CDR3 is TGTGCCAGCAGCGTAGCTGGATCGAACACTGAAGCTTTCTTT. The complete variable domain, with remaining parts taken from reference TRBV9 and TRBJ1-1, reads DSGVTQTPKHLITATGQRVTLRCSPRSGDLSVYWYQQSLDQGLQFLIQYYNGEERAKGNILERFSAQQFPDLHSELNLSSLELGDSALYFCASSVAGSNTEAFFGQGTRLTVV.

This clone was recorded once. This chain uses TRBV14 with TRBJ2-3; weak D call: TRBD1 (6 bases). Trimming left V 4 bases short and J 4 bases short, with 15 bases between. The CDR3 runs 15 residues. The germline V gene encodes CDR1 SGHDN and CDR2 FVKESK. The DNA of the CDR3 is TGTGCCAGCAGCCGCGGACAGCGAAGGGCAGATACGCAGTATTTT. As protein: CASSRGQRRADTQYF.

This clone was picked up one time. The rearrangement uses TRBV7-2 and TRBJ1-2, with TRBD1 matching 9 bases. Germline CDR1 reads SGHTA; CDR2 reads FQGNSA. The CDR3 is made up of 15 amino acids. J was trimmed by 4 bases and V by 4 bases; bases with no gene match: 7. The CDR3 region is CASSSEGTGTYGYTF. The CDR3 DNA reads as TGTGCCAGCAGCTCGGAGGGGACAGGGACCTATGGCTACACCTTC.

V gene TRBV27 combines with J gene TRBJ1-5; TRBD1 agrees at 7 bases. The germline V gene has CDR1 MNHEY and CDR2 SMNVEV (reference sequence). J gave up 2 bases and V 8 bases, and 12 bases lay outside the gene matches. This CDR3 has 16 residues. The CDR3 region is CASAGRGGHGNQPQHF. CDR3 nucleotides: TGTGCCAGCGCCGGAAGAGGGGGCCATGGCAATCAGCCCCAGCATTTT.

The V gene is TRBV28, the J gene TRBJ1-2, with D maybe TRBD1 (6 bases). This CDR3 is built from 16 residues. With 6 bases removed from V and 5 bases from J, the gap between germline ends came to 22 bases. Germline CDR1 MDHEN, CDR2 SYDVKM. CDR3 residues: CASSPGTGPGYYGYTF. The CDR3 DNA reads TGTGCCAGCAGCCCCGGTACAGGGCCCGGGTATTATGGCTACACCTTC.

The CDR3 reads CASSQEDIPSGRVSSYNEQFF. CDR3 bases: TGCGCCAGCAGCCAAGAAGATATCCCTAGCGGGAGGGTGAGCTCCTACAATGAGCAGTTCTTC. The chain couples TRBV4-3 to TRBJ2-1, with TRBD2 matching over 12 bases. Germline V gene sequence: CDR1 LGHNA, CDR2 YSLEER. This CDR3 has 21 residues. V lost 0 bases to trimming and J lost 0 bases; unmatched junction nucleotides: 12.

This chain connects TRBV5-8 to TRBJ2-5, with 9 bases identical to TRBD1. The V gene end was trimmed by 4 bases and the J gene end by 7 bases; junction bases not matched to a gene: 8. CDR1 is SGHTS, CDR2 YDEGEE, per germline. The CDR3 has 14 amino acids. CDR3 nucleotide sequence: TGTGCCAGCAGCCCCTGGGACAGGGAGGCGACCCAGTACTTC. The encoded protein is CASSPWDREATQYF.

The V gene is TRBV5-8, the J gene TRBJ2-5, with a tentative D call TRBD1 (6 bases). Trimming stripped 4 bases from V and 2 bases from J, with 15 bases between. The CDR3 loop spans 15 amino acids. Germline V CDR1 and CDR2: SGHTS, YDEGEE. The CDR3 DNA follows: TGTGCCAGCAGCAAAGACGGGACACAGCAAGAGACCCAGTACTTC. It translates to CASSKDGTQQETQYF.

This clone has only one observation. The CDR3 here is CAPRGGLAGGFEQFF. CDR3 coding DNA: TGTGCCCCCCGCGGTGGACTAGCGGGAGGTTTTGAGCAGTTCTTC. This chain uses TRBV5-3 with TRBJ2-1; 14 nucleotides align to TRBD2. TRBV5-3 is given ORF status, its function remaining uncertain. The length of the CDR3 is 15 residues. The V and J ends lost 10 bases and 9 bases, in that order; junction bases with no gene match: 12.

Notes on this clone: Sequence at one end of the junction differs from germline and may be a read error. The chain combines TRBV18 with TRBJ2-7, with 7 bases matching TRBD1. Germline V gene data show CDR1 as KGHSH and CDR2 as LQKENI. The CDR3 runs 13 residues. The CDR3 sequence: CASSPTPIQGIRF. For the CDR3, the DNA is TGTGCCAGCTCACCAACACCGATACAGGGGATACGGTTC. The variable domain in full, completed from reference TRBV18 and TRBJ2-7, reads NAGVMQNPRHLVRRRGQEARLRCSPMKGHSHVYWYRQLPEEGLKFMVYLQKENIIDESGMPKERFSAEFPKEGPSILRIQQVVRGDSAAYFCASSPTPIQGIRFGPGTRLTVT.

The chain has TRBV9 and TRBJ1-2, with no clear D. Germline loops: CDR1 SGDLS, CDR2 YYNGEE. With 4 bases removed from V and 1 base from J, the gap between germline ends came to 14 bases. This CDR3 has 15 amino acids. For the CDR3, the DNA is TGTGCCAGCAGCTTCCGAGGCAGCTTTAACTATGGCTACACCTTC. This gives the protein CASSFRGSFNYGYTF.

The chain combines TRBV14 with TRBJ2-5; D possibly corresponds to TRBD2 (5 bases). The CDR3 length is 14 residues. Germline V gives CDR1 SGHDN, CDR2 FVKESK. Trimming left V 4 bases short and J 7 bases short, with 16 bases between. The CDR3 loop is CASSPMTTGTTQYF. In DNA form, the CDR3 reads TGTGCCAGCAGCCCGATGACTACCGGAACGACCCAGTACTTC.

The chain carries TRBV28 and TRBJ1-5; possible D gene TRBD1, 6 bases. Germline CDR1 is MDHEN and CDR2 is SYDVKM. Trimming removed 6 bases from V and 0 bases from J, with 21 bases in between. The CDR3 covers 18 residues. The CDR3 loop is CASSPVGGPAYSNQPQHF. In nucleotides, the CDR3 is TGTGCCAGCAGCCCGGTGGGGGGGCCCGCTTATAGCAATCAGCCCCAGCATTTT.

V usage is TRBV2 and J usage is TRBJ2-7; no clear D. The length of the CDR3 is 14 residues. Deletions cut 3 bases from V and 2 bases from J, with 11 bases between. Germline-derived CDR1 and CDR2 are SNHLY and FYNNEI. As DNA, the CDR3 is TGTGCCAGCAGTGATCCCAGCTCGGCCTACGAGCAGTACTTC. This translates into CASSDPSSAYEQYF.

This clone was seen only a few times. This chain links TRBV9 with TRBJ2-2; tentatively, D is TRBD2 (6 bases). The CDR3 has 14 amino acids. V gave up 1 base and J gave up 13 bases, with 17 bases separating them. From germline, CDR1 is SGDLS and CDR2 YYNGEE. This CDR3 is CASSVTPGEGGLFF. The CDR3 region has the DNA TGTGCCAGCAGCGTAACGCCGGGAGAGGGTGGGCTGTTTTTT.